These T cell receptor beta chains were read from a single sample in a study of regulatory T cells in long-lasting Graves disease. TCRdb reprocessed the multiplex PCR reads via MiXCR and lists one record per CDR3 protein. Of about 200,000 distinct CDR3 sequences in the sample, approximately 20% are singletons; the top ten hold roughly a fifth. The sample was peripheral blood mononuclear cells (PBMCs), taken at new diagnosis, from a patient treated with antithyroid drugs. These receptors were collected from a female donor with Graves disease. CDR3s include the opening cysteine and the closing phenylalanine or tryptophan. Fields, in order: D gene, clone size, J gene, V gene, CDR3 DNA, CDR3 protein. The D gene is left open where the match is weak. Not every row has a clone size; where given, it reads once, few, many or a size class.

d_gene: .
abundance: many
j_gene: TRBJ1-1
v_gene: TRBV19
CDR3nt: TGTGCCAGTAGTATTGGGTCCCAGAGTACTGAAGCTTTCTTT
CDR3aa: CASSIGSQSTEAFF

d_gene: .
abundance: .
j_gene: TRBJ1-2
v_gene: TRBV6-2/TRBV6-3
CDR3nt: TGTGCCAGCAGTGAAGCCCCCTTGGTGGGCTACACCTTC
CDR3aa: CASSEAPLVGYTF

d_gene: .
abundance: many
j_gene: TRBJ2-1
v_gene: TRBV7-3
CDR3nt: TGTGCCAGCAGCTTAGACAATGAGCAGTTCTTC
CDR3aa: CASSLDNEQFF

d_gene: TRBD2
abundance: many
j_gene: TRBJ2-5
v_gene: TRBV5-4
CDR3nt: TGTGCCAGCAGCCCGCTGGGAGGGGGCGGGAGGGGTCAAGAGACCCAGTACTTC
CDR3aa: CASSPLGGGGRGQETQYF

d_gene: .
abundance: medium-sized
j_gene: TRBJ2-1
v_gene: TRBV2
CDR3nt: TGTGCCAGCAGTGAATCCCGACGGTACAATGAGCAGTTCTTC
CDR3aa: CASSESRRYNEQFF

d_gene: .
abundance: many
j_gene: TRBJ1-1
v_gene: TRBV18
CDR3nt: TGTGCCAGCTCACCTAGTGGACGCGACACTGAAGCTTTCTTT
CDR3aa: CASSPSGRDTEAFF

d_gene: TRBD1
abundance: .
j_gene: TRBJ2-5
v_gene: TRBV13
CDR3nt: TGTGCCAGCAGCTTAAGGATTAGACAGGGGGCAGGGGAGACCCAGTACTTC
CDR3aa: CASSLRIRQGAGETQYF

d_gene: TRBD1
abundance: few
j_gene: TRBJ2-7
v_gene: TRBV29-1
CDR3nt: TGCAGCGTTGGGGACAGGGGCTACGAGCAGTACTTC
CDR3aa: CSVGDRGYEQYF

d_gene: .
abundance: many
j_gene: TRBJ2-5
v_gene: TRBV30
CDR3nt: TGTGCCTGGAGTCTAAACAGAGAGACCCAGTACTTC
CDR3aa: CAWSLNRETQYF

d_gene: .
abundance: .
j_gene: TRBJ1-5
v_gene: TRBV28
CDR3nt: TGTGCCAGCAGTCCTCATTACCAGGGGACAAGCAATCAGCCCCAGCATTTT
CDR3aa: CASSPHYQGTSNQPQHF

d_gene: .
abundance: many
j_gene: TRBJ2-1
v_gene: TRBV12-3/TRBV12-4
CDR3nt: TGTGCCAGCAGTTGGGACCACAATGAGCAGTTCTTC
CDR3aa: CASSWDHNEQFF

d_gene: TRBD1
abundance: many
j_gene: TRBJ1-5
v_gene: TRBV10-3
CDR3nt: TGTGCCATCAGTGAGACAGGGGGCAATCAGCCCCAGCATTTT
CDR3aa: CAISETGGNQPQHF

d_gene: .
abundance: many
j_gene: TRBJ2-5
v_gene: TRBV20-1
CDR3nt: TGCAGTGCTGGATCCAGCCCGGGGGCGGGGGAGACCCAGTACTTC
CDR3aa: CSAGSSPGAGETQYF

d_gene: .
abundance: many
j_gene: TRBJ1-2
v_gene: TRBV5-6
CDR3nt: TGTGCCAGCAGCTTGTCGCGGGGCTACACCTTC
CDR3aa: CASSLSRGYTF

d_gene: .
abundance: .
j_gene: TRBJ1-5
v_gene: TRBV28
CDR3nt: TGTGCCAGCAGTTCTTTTAGGGGGCCCCAGCATTTT
CDR3aa: CASSSFRGPQHF

d_gene: .
abundance: many
j_gene: TRBJ1-1
v_gene: TRBV24-1
CDR3nt: TGTGCCACCAGTGATTTGCGCGTCACTGAAGCTTTCTTT
CDR3aa: CATSDLRVTEAFF

d_gene: TRBD1
abundance: .
j_gene: TRBJ2-7
v_gene: TRBV11-2
CDR3nt: TGTGCCAGCAATCTCCTCCGGACAGGGCCCCGAGGCGAGCAGTACTTC
CDR3aa: CASNLLRTGPRGEQYF

d_gene: TRBD2
abundance: .
j_gene: TRBJ2-1
v_gene: TRBV3-1
CDR3nt: TGTGCCAGCAGCCCCAGACTAGCGGGAGCCGATGAGCAGTTCTTC
CDR3aa: CASSPRLAGADEQFF

d_gene: .
abundance: few
j_gene: TRBJ2-7
v_gene: TRBV7-9
CDR3nt: TGTGCCAGCAGCTTAGTGGGGGGAAGGGACAGACGGCCTTCCTACGAGCAGTACTTC
CDR3aa: CASSLVGGRDRRPSYEQYF

d_gene: .
abundance: .
j_gene: TRBJ1-6
v_gene: TRBV4-2
CDR3nt: TGTGCCAGCAGCCAATGGACAATGGGTGGCAATTCACCCCTCCACTTT
CDR3aa: CASSQWTMGGNSPLHF

d_gene: TRBD2
abundance: .
j_gene: TRBJ2-3
v_gene: TRBV6-1
CDR3nt: TGTGCCAGCAGTGAAGTTGCTAGCGGGGGGGTGGAAGATACGCAGTATTTT
CDR3aa: CASSEVASGGVEDTQYF

d_gene: .
abundance: many
j_gene: TRBJ2-5
v_gene: TRBV6-1
CDR3nt: TGTGCCAGCAGTGAATTCCTTAGACAGTTGAGCAACCAAGAGACCCAGTACTTC
CDR3aa: CASSEFLRQLSNQETQYF

d_gene: TRBD1
abundance: many
j_gene: TRBJ1-2
v_gene: TRBV11-1
CDR3nt: TGTGCCAGCAGCTCCGGACAGGTCAACTATGGCTACACCTTC
CDR3aa: CASSSGQVNYGYTF

d_gene: .
abundance: many
j_gene: TRBJ1-1
v_gene: TRBV6-1
CDR3nt: TGTGCCAGCAGTTACGCAGGGTTGAACACTGAAGCTTTCTTT
CDR3aa: CASSYAGLNTEAFF

d_gene: TRBD1
abundance: many
j_gene: TRBJ2-3
v_gene: TRBV11-2
CDR3nt: TGTGCCAGCAGCTTAGGGGGCAGGGGGCCTGGCACGCAGTATTTT
CDR3aa: CASSLGGRGPGTQYF

d_gene: .
abundance: few
j_gene: TRBJ2-2
v_gene: TRBV5-1
CDR3nt: TGCGCCAGCAGCCCCAAAACAGTGAACACCGGGGAGCTGTTTTTT
CDR3aa: CASSPKTVNTGELFF

d_gene: .
abundance: once
j_gene: TRBJ1-4
v_gene: TRBV19
CDR3nt: TGTGCCAGTTCCGGAACGGGGAATGAAAAACTGTTTTTT
CDR3aa: CASSGTGNEKLFF

d_gene: .
abundance: many
j_gene: TRBJ1-1
v_gene: TRBV3-1
CDR3nt: TGTGCCAGCAGCCTCATGCTTGGGGGTAGCACTGAAGCTTTCTTT
CDR3aa: CASSLMLGGSTEAFF

d_gene: .
abundance: .
j_gene: TRBJ2-2
v_gene: TRBV5-6
CDR3nt: TGTGCCAGCAGCGCCGGGGGATGGGGCACCGGGGAGCTGTTTTTT
CDR3aa: CASSAGGWGTGELFF

d_gene: TRBD1
abundance: many
j_gene: TRBJ1-1
v_gene: TRBV11-3
CDR3nt: TGTGCCAGCAGCTTGGGACAGGGGGCGATACAAACTGAAGCTTTCTTT
CDR3aa: CASSLGQGAIQTEAFF

d_gene: TRBD2
abundance: many
j_gene: TRBJ2-1
v_gene: TRBV20-1
CDR3nt: TGCAGTGCTAGAGGGGGACTAGCTGAGTCCTACAATGAGCAGTTCTTC
CDR3aa: CSARGGLAESYNEQFF

d_gene: TRBD2
abundance: many
j_gene: TRBJ2-3
v_gene: TRBV6-2/TRBV6-3
CDR3nt: TGTGCCAGCAGTGTGGGACTAGCGGCTCATACGCAGTATTTT
CDR3aa: CASSVGLAAHTQYF

d_gene: TRBD1
abundance: .
j_gene: TRBJ1-2
v_gene: TRBV10-2
CDR3nt: TGCGCCAGCAGTGCAGGGGGCCGAGACGGCTACACCTTC
CDR3aa: CASSAGGRDGYTF

d_gene: .
abundance: many
j_gene: TRBJ2-1
v_gene: TRBV2
CDR3nt: TGTGCCAGTAGGATAGGGACGAGCTCCTACAATGAGCAGTTCTTC
CDR3aa: CASRIGTSSYNEQFF

d_gene: .
abundance: medium-sized
j_gene: TRBJ2-3
v_gene: TRBV2
CDR3nt: TGTGCCAGCAGTGTTACTAGAAACACAGATACGCAGTATTTT
CDR3aa: CASSVTRNTDTQYF

d_gene: TRBD1
abundance: many
j_gene: TRBJ1-1
v_gene: TRBV9
CDR3nt: TGTGCCAGCAGCCACCGGGACAGCAAAGCTTTCTTT
CDR3aa: CASSHRDSKAFF

d_gene: .
abundance: .
j_gene: TRBJ1-5
v_gene: TRBV6-1
CDR3nt: TGTGCCAGCAGTGAAGTCTGGGAGAATCAGCCCCAGCATTTT
CDR3aa: CASSEVWENQPQHF